This is a list of T cell receptor beta chains from one sample in a study of T-cell memory formation after mild COVID-19. TCRdb processed the 5' RACE reads anew with MiXCR; each CDR3 protein has one entry. The sample shows around 510,000 distinct CDR3 sequences, approximately 21% of them seen only once. Sequenced: PBMCs or a T cell subset sorted from them (not recorded which). The receptors were sampled from an adult woman who had mild COVID-19 (a few samples of this study predate the infection). Cell type and time point are not known. Both conserved end residues are part of each CDR3. The order of the fields is J gene, D gene, V gene, CDR3 length, clone size, CDR3 DNA, CDR3 protein. A D gene is named only where the DNA matches it firmly. Size is omitted from some rows. Given values are once, few, many or a class for expanded clones.

J gene: TRBJ2-3; D gene: NA; V gene: TRBV7-8; CDR3 length: 17; clone size: NA; CDR3 DNA: TGTGCCAGCAGCTTAGTCAATCGAAGGGTTAGCACAGATACGCAGTATTTT; CDR3 protein: CASSLVNRRVSTDTQYF
J gene: TRBJ1-2; D gene: TRBD1; V gene: TRBV4-1; CDR3 length: 15; clone size: NA; CDR3 DNA: TGCGCCAGCACCCATACAGGGGGAGGATACTATGGCTACACCTTC; CDR3 protein: CASTHTGGGYYGYTF
J gene: TRBJ2-1; D gene: TRBD1; V gene: TRBV30; CDR3 length: 14; clone size: few; CDR3 DNA: TGTGCCTGGAATTCGGGACAGGGGAACAATGAGCAGTTCTTC; CDR3 protein: CAWNSGQGNNEQFF
J gene: TRBJ2-4; D gene: NA; V gene: TRBV7-8; CDR3 length: 15; clone size: few; CDR3 DNA: TGTGCCAGCAGCCACCTTGCCGCCCTTGGGAACATTCAGTACTTC; CDR3 protein: CASSHLAALGNIQYF
J gene: TRBJ2-7; D gene: TRBD1; V gene: TRBV12-5; CDR3 length: 18; clone size: NA; CDR3 DNA: TGTGCTAGTGGTTTGGTCCTGGTCGCCGGGACAGGAGCCTACGAGCAGTACTTC; CDR3 protein: CASGLVLVAGTGAYEQYF
J gene: TRBJ2-7; D gene: NA; V gene: TRBV4-3; CDR3 length: 15; clone size: NA; CDR3 DNA: TGCGCCAGCAGCCAAGATTGGGAGGGGGATGGCGAGCAGTACTTC; CDR3 protein: CASSQDWEGDGEQYF
J gene: TRBJ2-7; D gene: TRBD2; V gene: TRBV20-1; CDR3 length: 15; clone size: NA; CDR3 DNA: TGCAGTGCTAGGGCTCTAGCGGGGAACTCCTACGAGCAGTACTTC; CDR3 protein: CSARALAGNSYEQYF
J gene: TRBJ1-1; D gene: NA; V gene: TRBV28; CDR3 length: 12; clone size: NA; CDR3 DNA: TGTGCCAGCAGTCCCCGCCAGAGAGGCGCTTTCTTT; CDR3 protein: CASSPRQRGAFF
J gene: TRBJ2-1; D gene: TRBD1; V gene: TRBV3-1; CDR3 length: 14; clone size: few; CDR3 DNA: TGTGCCAGCAGACCCCGACAGGGTAGGAATGAGCAGTTCTTC; CDR3 protein: CASRPRQGRNEQFF
J gene: TRBJ2-7; D gene: NA; V gene: TRBV29-1; CDR3 length: 13; clone size: NA; CDR3 DNA: TGCAGCGAAAAACAGGGAAGATTCTACGAGCAGTACTTC; CDR3 protein: CSEKQGRFYEQYF
J gene: TRBJ1-1; D gene: NA; V gene: TRBV2; CDR3 length: 14; clone size: NA; CDR3 DNA: TGTGCCAGCAGGTGGACGGGCATGAACACTGAAGCTTTCTTT; CDR3 protein: CASRWTGMNTEAFF
J gene: TRBJ1-6; D gene: NA; V gene: TRBV3-1; CDR3 length: 15; clone size: few; CDR3 DNA: TGTGCCAGCAGCGGAAGTGGGACCCTAAATTCACCCCTCCACTTT; CDR3 protein: CASSGSGTLNSPLHF
J gene: TRBJ2-5; D gene: NA; V gene: TRBV2; CDR3 length: 16; clone size: NA; CDR3 DNA: TGTGCCAGCAAATACCCCGGGGCCCAACTTCAAGAGACCCAGTACTTC; CDR3 protein: CASKYPGAQLQETQYF
J gene: TRBJ2-3; D gene: NA; V gene: TRBV24-1; CDR3 length: 13; clone size: few; CDR3 DNA: TGTGCCACCGGGGGTAGGGGCACAGATACGCAGTATTTT; CDR3 protein: CATGGRGTDTQYF
J gene: TRBJ2-7; D gene: NA; V gene: TRBV14; CDR3 length: 13; clone size: few; CDR3 DNA: TGTGCCAGCAGCCAAAGGTCTGCCGGCGAGCAGTACTTC; CDR3 protein: CASSQRSAGEQYF
J gene: TRBJ1-1; D gene: NA; V gene: TRBV12-3/TRBV12-4; CDR3 length: 14; clone size: NA; CDR3 DNA: TGTGCCAGCAGACAAGACAGGCCAAACACTGAAGCTTTCTTT; CDR3 protein: CASRQDRPNTEAFF